This T cell receptor beta chain was profiled in a study of blood T cell repertoires in COVID-19. The protocol was immunoSEQ multiplex PCR, while the TCRdb copy is restricted to in-frame clones and leaves out a portion. The sample has some 22,000 clones; under 95% are singletons. Trimming at V came to 4 bases and at J to 5 bases, leaving 14 bases not matched to a gene. The germline V gene has CDR1 SGDLS and CDR2 YYNGEE. The CDR3 runs 16 residues. The clonotype was recovered from a woman aged 45-65 years with active COVID-19. The chain employs TRBV9 and TRBJ1-2; 7 positions agree with TRBD1. The sample consisted of peripheral blood. CDR3 region: CASSSTSGTVSYGYTF. The CDR3, as DNA: TGTGCCAGCAGCTCCACTTCCGGGACAGTCAGTTATGGCTACACCTTC.